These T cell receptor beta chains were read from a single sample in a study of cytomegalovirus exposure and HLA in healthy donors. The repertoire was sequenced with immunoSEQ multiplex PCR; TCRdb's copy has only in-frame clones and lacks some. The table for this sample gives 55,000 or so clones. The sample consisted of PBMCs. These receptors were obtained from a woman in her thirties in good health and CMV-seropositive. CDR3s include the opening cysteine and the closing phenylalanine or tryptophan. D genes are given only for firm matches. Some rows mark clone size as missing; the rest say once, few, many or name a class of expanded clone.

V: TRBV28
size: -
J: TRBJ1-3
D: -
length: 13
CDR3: CASRPLPGNTIYF
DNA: TGTGCCAGCAGGCCACTACCTGGAAACACCATATATTTT

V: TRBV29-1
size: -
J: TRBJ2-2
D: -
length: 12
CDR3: CSVVADTGELFF
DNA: TGCAGCGTTGTAGCGGACACCGGGGAGCTGTTTTTT

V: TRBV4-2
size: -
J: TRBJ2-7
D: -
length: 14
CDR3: CASSQEGSTDEQYF
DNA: TGTGCCAGCAGCCAAGAAGGTAGCACGGACGAGCAGTACTTC

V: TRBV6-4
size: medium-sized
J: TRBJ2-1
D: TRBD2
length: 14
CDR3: CASSGTSGSNEQFF
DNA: TGTGCCAGCAGTGGGACTAGCGGGAGCAATGAGCAGTTCTTC

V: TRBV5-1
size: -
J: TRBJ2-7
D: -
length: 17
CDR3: CASSLGARPSETYEQYF
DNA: TGCGCCAGCAGCTTGGGGGCCCGCCCTAGCGAAACCTACGAGCAGTACTTC

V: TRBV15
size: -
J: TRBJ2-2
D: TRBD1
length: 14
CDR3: CATSVDRDTGELFF
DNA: TGTGCCACCAGTGTCGACAGGGATACCGGGGAGCTGTTTTTT

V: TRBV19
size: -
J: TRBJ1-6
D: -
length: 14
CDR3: CASTRSRSNSPLHF
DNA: TGTGCCAGTACCCGGTCCCGTTCCAATTCACCCCTCCACTTT

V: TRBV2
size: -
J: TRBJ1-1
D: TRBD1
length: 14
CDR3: CASSDPDRGVGAFF
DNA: TGTGCCAGCAGTGACCCTGACAGGGGCGTAGGAGCTTTCTTT

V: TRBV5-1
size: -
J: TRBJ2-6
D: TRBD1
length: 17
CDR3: CASSLGGTVSGANVLTF
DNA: TGCGCCAGCAGCTTGGGAGGGACAGTCTCTGGGGCCAACGTCCTGACTTTC

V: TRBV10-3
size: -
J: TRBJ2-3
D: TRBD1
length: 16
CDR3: CAITREAQGGTDTQYF
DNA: TGTGCCATCACCCGGGAAGCACAGGGGGGCACAGATACGCAGTATTTT

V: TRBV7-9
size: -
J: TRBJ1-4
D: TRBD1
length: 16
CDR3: CASSPEPGQGGEKLFF
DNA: TGTGCCAGCAGCCCCGAACCGGGACAGGGTGGGGAAAAACTGTTTTTT

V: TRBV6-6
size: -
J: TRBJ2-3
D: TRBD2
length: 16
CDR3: CASSYGTSVSTDTQYF
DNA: TGTGCCAGCAGTTACGGGACTAGCGTTAGCACAGATACGCAGTATTTT

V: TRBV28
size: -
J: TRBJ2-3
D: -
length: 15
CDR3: CASNLPRASTDTQYF
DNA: TGTGCCAGCAACCTCCCCAGGGCTAGCACAGATACGCAGTATTTT

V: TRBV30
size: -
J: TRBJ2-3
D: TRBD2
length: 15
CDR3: CAWDREGGFRDTQYF
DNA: TGTGCCTGGGACCGGGAGGGGGGATTTAGAGATACGCAGTATTTT

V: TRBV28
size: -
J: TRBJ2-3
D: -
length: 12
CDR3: CASSLTTDTQYF
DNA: TGTGCCAGCAGTCTAACCACAGATACGCAGTATTTT

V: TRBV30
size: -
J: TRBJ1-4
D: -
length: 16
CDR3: CAWQQGRIGSNEKLFF
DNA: TGTGCCTGGCAACAGGGAAGGATTGGGTCTAATGAAAAACTGTTTTTT

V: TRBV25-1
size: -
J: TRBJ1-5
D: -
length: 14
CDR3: CASSEGQANQPQHF
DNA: TGTGCCAGCAGTGAGGGCCAAGCCAATCAGCCCCAGCATTTT

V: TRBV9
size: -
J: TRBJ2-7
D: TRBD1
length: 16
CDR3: CASSVSRTGESHEQYF
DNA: TGTGCCAGCAGCGTATCCAGGACAGGGGAATCCCACGAGCAGTACTTC

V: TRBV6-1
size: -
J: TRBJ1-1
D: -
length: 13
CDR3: CASSDQGNTEAFF
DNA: TGTGCCAGCAGCGATCAGGGGAACACTGAAGCTTTCTTT

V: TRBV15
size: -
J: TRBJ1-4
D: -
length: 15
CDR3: CATSRDDSSNEKLFF
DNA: TGTGCCACCAGCAGAGATGACTCCTCTAATGAAAAACTGTTTTTT

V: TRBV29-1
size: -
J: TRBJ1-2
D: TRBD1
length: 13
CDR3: CSVETGVNYGYTF
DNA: TGCAGCGTTGAAACAGGGGTTAACTATGGCTACACCTTC

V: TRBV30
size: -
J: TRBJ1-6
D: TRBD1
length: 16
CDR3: CAWMESGRGNNSPLHF
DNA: TGTGCCTGGATGGAGTCGGGCAGGGGGAATAATTCACCCCTCCACTTT

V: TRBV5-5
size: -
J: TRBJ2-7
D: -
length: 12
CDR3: CASSPPSYEQYF
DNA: TGTGCCAGCAGTCCGCCCAGCTACGAGCAGTACTTC

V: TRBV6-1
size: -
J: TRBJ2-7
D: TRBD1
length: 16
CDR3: CASSEGGGQGGSEQYF
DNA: TGTGCCAGCAGTGAAGGGGGGGGACAGGGGGGTTCCGAGCAGTACTTC

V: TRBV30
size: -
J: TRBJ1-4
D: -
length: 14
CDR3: CAWSVWGEYEKLFF
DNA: TGTGCCTGGAGTGTTTGGGGGGAGTATGAAAAACTGTTTTTT

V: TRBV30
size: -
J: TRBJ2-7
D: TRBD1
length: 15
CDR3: CAWSNDRGGAYEQYF
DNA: TGTGCCTGGAGTAACGACAGGGGGGGCGCCTACGAGCAGTACTTC

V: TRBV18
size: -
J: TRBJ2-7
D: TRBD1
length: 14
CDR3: CASSPGTGSYEQYF
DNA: TGTGCCAGCTCACCAGGGACAGGGTCCTACGAGCAGTACTTC

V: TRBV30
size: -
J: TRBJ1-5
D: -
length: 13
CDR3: CAWSPPFSGIQHF
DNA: TGTGCCTGGAGCCCCCCTTTCTCGGGGATCCAGCATTTT

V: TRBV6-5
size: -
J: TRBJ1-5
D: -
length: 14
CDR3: CASSYSGGNQPQHF
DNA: TGTGCCAGCAGTTACTCAGGAGGAAATCAGCCCCAGCATTTT

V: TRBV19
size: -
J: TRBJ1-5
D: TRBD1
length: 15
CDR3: CASSGTGDWGQPQHF
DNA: TGTGCCAGTAGTGGGACAGGGGATTGGGGTCAGCCCCAGCATTTT

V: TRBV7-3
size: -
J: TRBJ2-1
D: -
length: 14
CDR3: CASSFRDTIGEQFF
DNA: TGTGCCAGCAGCTTCCGGGACACTATCGGGGAGCAGTTCTTC

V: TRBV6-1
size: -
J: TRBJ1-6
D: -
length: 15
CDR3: CASSETGRGGSPLHF
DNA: TGTGCCAGCAGTGAGACGGGTCGTGGTGGTTCACCCCTCCACTTT

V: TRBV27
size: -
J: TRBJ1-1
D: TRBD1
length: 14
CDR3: CASSRQGANTEAFF
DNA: TGTGCCAGCAGTCGACAGGGTGCCAACACTGAAGCTTTCTTT

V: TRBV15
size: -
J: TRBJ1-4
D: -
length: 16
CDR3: CATSRDPGWTNEKLFF
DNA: TGTGCCACCAGCAGAGACCCGGGTTGGACTAATGAAAAACTGTTTTTT

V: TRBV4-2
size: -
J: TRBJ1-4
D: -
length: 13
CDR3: CASSSQVREKLFF
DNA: TGTGCCAGCAGCTCGCAGGTCAGGGAAAAACTGTTTTTT

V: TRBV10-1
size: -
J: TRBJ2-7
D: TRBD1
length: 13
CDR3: CASSSGGDYEQYF
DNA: TGCGCCAGCAGTTCAGGGGGCGACTACGAGCAGTACTTC

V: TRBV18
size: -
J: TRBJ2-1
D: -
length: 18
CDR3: CASSPSTRSLHSYNEQFF
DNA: TGTGCCAGCTCACCGTCTACTAGGAGTCTCCACTCCTACAATGAGCAGTTCTTC

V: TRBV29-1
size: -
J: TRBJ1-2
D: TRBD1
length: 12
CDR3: CSVGRTGVDYTF
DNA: TGCAGCGTTGGCCGGACAGGGGTTGACTACACCTTC

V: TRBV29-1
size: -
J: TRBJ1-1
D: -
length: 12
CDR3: CSVEGTRTQAFF
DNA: TGCAGCGTTGAAGGTACAAGGACACAAGCTTTCTTT

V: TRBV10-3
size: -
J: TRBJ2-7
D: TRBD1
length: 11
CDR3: CASSTGYEQYF
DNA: TGTGCCAGCTCGACAGGGTACGAGCAGTACTTC

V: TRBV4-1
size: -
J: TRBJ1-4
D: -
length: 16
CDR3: CASSQDLQGWDEKLFF
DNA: TGCGCCAGCAGCCAAGATCTTCAGGGGTGGGATGAAAAACTGTTTTTT

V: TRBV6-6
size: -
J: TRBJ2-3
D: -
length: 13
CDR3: CATSDSGTDTQYF
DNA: TGTGCCACCTCGGACAGTGGCACAGATACGCAGTATTTT

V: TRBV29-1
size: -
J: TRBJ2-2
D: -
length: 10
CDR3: CSVGTGELFF
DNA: TGCAGCGTCGGCACCGGGGAGCTGTTTTTT

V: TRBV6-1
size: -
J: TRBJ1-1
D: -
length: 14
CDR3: CASIISQGNTEAFF
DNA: TGTGCCAGCATCATTTCCCAGGGGAACACTGAAGCTTTCTTT

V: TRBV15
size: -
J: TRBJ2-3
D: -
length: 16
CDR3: CATSRDQQGGTDTQYF
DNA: TGTGCCACCAGCAGAGACCAACAGGGTGGTACAGATACGCAGTATTTT

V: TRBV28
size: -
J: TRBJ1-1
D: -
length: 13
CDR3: CASSRGQNTEAFF
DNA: TGTGCCAGCAGCAGGGGTCAGAACACTGAAGCTTTCTTT

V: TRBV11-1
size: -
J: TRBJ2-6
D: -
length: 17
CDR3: CASSLGQSYSGANVLTF
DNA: TGTGCCAGCAGCTTAGGACAGTCGTACTCTGGGGCCAACGTCCTGACTTTC

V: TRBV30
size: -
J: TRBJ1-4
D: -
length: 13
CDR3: CAWTPTGNEKLFF
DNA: TGTGCCTGGACCCCAACAGGGAATGAAAAACTGTTTTTT